These 14 T cell receptor beta chains were all obtained from the same sample, sequenced in a study of identical twins (TCRdb year 2016). The library was obtained by 5' RACE. The sequencer listed for this sample is Illumina HiSeq 2000. Using fastp at Q25 and MiXCR, TCRdb reprocessed the public reads and kept productive beta chains. Each entry is one CDR3 protein sequence, shown with its most common DNA and genes. In this sample the table shows under 250,000 distinct CDR3 sequences, under 10% of which occur a single time. About 1.8% of the sample is held by the ten biggest clonotypes. The sample was also linked to a second study, of yellow fever vaccine responses in identical twins.

The sample taken for sequencing was memory (CD45RO+) T cells sorted from blood. Interpreted using the paper, the cell subset or site label stands for: CD45RO+ enriched T cells. These receptors all come from a woman between 18 and 30 years old in good health.

The rearrangement uses TRBV6-5 and TRBJ2-7; weak D call: TRBD2 (6 bases). The CDR3 length is 14 residues. CDR1 is MNHEY and CDR2 is SVGAGI in the germline V gene. Trimming took off 3 bases at V and 2 bases at J, with 11 bases between the two ends. As DNA, the CDR3 is TGTGCCAGCAGTTATCGTCCGGGAGCCTACGAGCAGTACTTC. It specifies CASSYRPGAYEQYF.

This clonotype has just a few counts. The chain employs TRBV28 and TRBJ2-7; possible D gene TRBD1, 6 bases. In germline, CDR1 is MDHEN, CDR2 SYDVKM. The CDR3 covers 15 residues. Trimming took off 6 bases at V and 2 bases at J, with 17 bases between the two ends. CDR3 amino acids: CASSPTGTPPYEQYF. The CDR3 DNA sequence: TGTGCCAGCAGCCCCACAGGGACACCGCCCTACGAGCAGTACTTC.

Ten or more counts support this clonotype. The chain combines TRBV20-1 with TRBJ2-1, with 7 bases matching TRBD1. The germline CDR1 and CDR2 sequences are DFQATT and SNEGSKA (reference sequence). The length of the CDR3 is 14 residues. The junction had 11 bases not matched to a gene; V was cut back by 5 bases and J by 7 bases. The CDR3 region has the DNA TGCAGTGCTGGCGAGGGGGCAGGGATAAATGAGCAGTTCTTC. Translation: CSAGEGAGINEQFF.

This clonotype was counted many times. The chain joins TRBV15 to TRBJ2-1; 9 bases fit TRBD1. With V trimmed by 1 base and J by 9 bases, 4 bases remained unmatched. Germline CDR1 is LNHNV and CDR2 is YYDKDF (reference sequence). CDR3 size: 14 residues. The CDR3 is CATSRVRDRAEQFF. CDR3 DNA sequence: TGTGCCACCAGCAGAGTCCGGGACAGGGCTGAGCAGTTCTTC. Using reference TRBV15 and TRBJ2-1 for the parts outside the CDR3, the full variable domain is DAMVIQNPRYQVTQFGKPVTLSCSQTLNHNVMYWYQQKSSQAPKLLFHYYDKDFNNEADTPDNFQSRRPNTSFCFLDIRSPGLGDTAMYLCATSRVRDRAEQFFGPGTRLTVL.

This clonotype was seen ten or more times. This chain joins TRBV5-1 and TRBJ2-1, with D unclear. The V and J ends lost 4 bases and 0 bases respectively, with 11 bases between them. Looked up from germline, CDR1 is SGHRS and CDR2 is YFSETQ. The CDR3 is 15 residues long. The CDR3 coding sequence is TGCGCCAGCAGCCCCCCGCGGAGCTCCTACAATGAGCAGTTCTTC. The encoded protein is CASSPPRSSYNEQFF.

This clonotype was seen more than once but under ten times. The CDR3 DNA sequence: TGTGCCAGCAGCCCACGGACAGGGGGACGTAGTGAAAAACTGTTTTTT. Amino acids: CASSPRTGGRSEKLFF. V usage is TRBV3-1 and J usage is TRBJ1-4; the match to TRBD1 covers 10 bases. The CDR3 loop spans 16 amino acids. The germline CDR1 and CDR2 sequences are LGHDT and YNNKEL (reference sequence). The ends lost 4 bases at V and 7 bases at J; junction bases unmatched: 9.

This chain joins TRBV6-5 and TRBJ2-1; D is possibly TRBD1 (5 bases). This CDR3 spans 12 amino acids. The V end was cut by 8 bases, the J end by 4 bases, with 9 bases between. Germline V CDR1 and CDR2: MNHEY, SVGAGI. The CDR3 loop reads CASGRQYNEQFF. CDR3 coding DNA: TGTGCCAGCGGCCGACAGTACAATGAGCAGTTCTTC.

This clonotype was found a few times. This CDR3 reads CASSMGSGGGSGANVLTF. The CDR3 DNA reads TGCGCCAGCAGTATGGGATCCGGAGGGGGTTCTGGGGCCAACGTCCTGACTTTC. The chain recombines TRBV10-2 with TRBJ2-6; D is tentatively TRBD1 or TRBD2 (6 bases each). V was shortened by 5 bases and J by 1 base, with 18 bases between the two germline ends. The CDR3 is made up of 18 amino acids. Germline V lookup: CDR1 WSHSY, CDR2 SAAADI.

This clonotype was seen repeatedly, ten times or more. The chain combines TRBV20-1 with TRBJ2-3; D is tentatively TRBD1 or TRBD2 (5 bases each). Germline V CDR1 and CDR2: DFQATT, SNEGSKA (reference sequence). The length of the CDR3 is 15 residues. V shed 0 bases and J shed 2 bases, with 12 bases lying between them. This CDR3 reads CSAREGEYATDTQYF. Written as DNA, the CDR3 is TGCAGTGCTAGAGAGGGGGAATATGCCACAGATACGCAGTATTTT.

This clonotype was counted a few times. V usage is TRBV20-1 and J usage is TRBJ1-2; 7 nucleotides line up with TRBD1. V dropped 5 bases and J dropped 2; count of bases not matched to a gene: 20. This CDR3 has 18 residues. CDR1 DFQATT and CDR2 SNEGSKA come from the germline V gene (reference sequence). The DNA of the CDR3 is TGCAGTGCTGGAAGGACAGGTCACTATGGCTCCAACAACTATGGCTACACCTTC. It yields the protein CSAGRTGHYGSNNYGYTF.

The J gene is TRBJ2-3, the V gene TRBV10-3; D ambiguous. CDR1 ENHRY and CDR2 SYGVKD come from the germline V gene. Trimming took off 4 bases at V and 5 bases at J, with 16 bases between the two ends. The CDR3 spans 15 residues. CDR3 nucleotides: TGTGCCATCAGTGGGACCTTTACGGGCGAAGATACGCAGTATTTT. Translation gives CAISGTFTGEDTQYF.

This clonotype has more than one count but fewer than ten. The rearrangement links TRBV3-1 to TRBJ2-7, with D perhaps being TRBD1 or TRBD2 (5 bases each). Germline V lookup: CDR1 LGHDT, CDR2 YNNKEL (reference sequence). V gave up 0 bases and J gave up 3 bases, with 9 bases separating them. This CDR3 is built from 14 residues. CDR3 amino acids: CASSQEGVLYEQYF. The CDR3 coding sequence is TGTGCCAGCAGCCAAGAGGGGGTGCTCTACGAGCAGTACTTC.

This clonotype showed up many times. The CDR3 region has the DNA TGTGCCAGCAGCAGACAGGGTCTTAATGAAAAACTGTTTTTT. It codes for CASSRQGLNEKLFF. The V gene is TRBV27, the J gene TRBJ1-4, with 7 bases fitting TRBD1. Germline loops: CDR1 MNHEY, CDR2 SMNVEV (reference sequence). Germline trimming cut 6 bases from V and 4 bases from J; bases unmatched to any gene: 5. The CDR3 runs to 14 residues. The variable domain in full, completed from reference TRBV27 and TRBJ1-4, reads EAQVTQNPRYLITVTGKKLTVTCSQNMNHEYMSWYRQDPGLGLRQIYYSMNVEVTDKGDVPEGYKVSRKEKRNFPLILESPSPNQTSLYFCASSRQGLNEKLFFGSGTQLSVL.

The chain recombines TRBV5-1 with TRBJ1-3, with TRBD1 matching over 7 bases. CDR3 length equals 15 residues. The V gene end was trimmed by 0 bases and the J gene end by 5 bases; junction bases not matched to a gene: 5. CDR1 and CDR2 from the germline V gene are SGHRS and YFSETQ. The CDR3 region is CASSLAGTERNTIYF. CDR3 DNA: TGCGCCAGCAGCTTGGCCGGGACAGAAAGAAACACCATATATTTT.